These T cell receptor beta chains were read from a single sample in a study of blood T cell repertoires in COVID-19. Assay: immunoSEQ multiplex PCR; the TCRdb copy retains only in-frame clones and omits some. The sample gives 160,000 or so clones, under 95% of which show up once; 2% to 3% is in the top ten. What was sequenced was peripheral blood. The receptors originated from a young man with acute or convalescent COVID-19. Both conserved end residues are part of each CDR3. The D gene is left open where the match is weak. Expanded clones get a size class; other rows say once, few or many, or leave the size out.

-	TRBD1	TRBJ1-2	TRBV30	TGTGCCTGGAGTCCCCTGGGACAGGGGAACGGCTACACCTTC	CAWSPLGQGNGYTF
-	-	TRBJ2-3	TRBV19	TGTGCCAGTAGTATTAAGGACACAACTACAGATACGCAGTATTTT	CASSIKDTTTDTQYF
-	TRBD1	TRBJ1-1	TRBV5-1	TGCGCCAGCAGCTTGGGGACAGGGAGGACTGAAGCTTTCTTT	CASSLGTGRTEAFF
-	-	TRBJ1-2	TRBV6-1	TGTGCCAGCAGTGAAGGGACATTAGAAAACTATGGCTACACCTTC	CASSEGTLENYGYTF
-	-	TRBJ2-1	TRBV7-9	TGTGCCAGCAGCCCGAAATGGGGCAGGGGGGAATTCAATGAGCAGTTCTTC	CASSPKWGRGEFNEQFF
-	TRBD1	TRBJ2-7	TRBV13	TGTGCCAGCAGCTGGACAGGGGCTCGAGAGCAGTACTTC	CASSWTGAREQYF
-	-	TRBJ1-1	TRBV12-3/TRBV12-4	TGTGCCAGCAGCACTTACTGGGCGGCTTTCTTT	CASSTYWAAFF
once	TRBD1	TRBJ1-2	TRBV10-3	TGTGCCATCAGTGAGTCGATAGGACAGGCGGCTGGCTACACCTTC	CAISESIGQAAGYTF
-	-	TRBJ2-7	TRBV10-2	TGCGCCAGCAGTGACTCGCGGTACGAGCAGTACTTC	CASSDSRYEQYF
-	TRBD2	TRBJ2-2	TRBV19	TGTGCCAGTAGTATAGTTCCAGCGGGGACCGGGGAGCTGTTTTTT	CASSIVPAGTGELFF
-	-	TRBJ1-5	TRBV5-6	TGTGCCAGCAGCTGCGGTCAGCCCCAGCATTTT	CASSCGQPQHF
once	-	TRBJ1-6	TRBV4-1	TGCGCCAGCAGCCAAGAAGGACGGGAGGGCTATAATTCACCCCTCCACTTT	CASSQEGREGYNSPLHF
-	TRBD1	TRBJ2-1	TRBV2	TGTGCCAGCAGTGAAGCGGGGACAGGGTACAATGAGCAGTTCTTC	CASSEAGTGYNEQFF
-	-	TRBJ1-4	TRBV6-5	TGTGCCAGCAGTTACTCGAGCGGACAGATTAATGAAAAACTGTTTTTT	CASSYSSGQINEKLFF
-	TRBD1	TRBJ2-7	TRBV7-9	TGTGCCAGCAGCAAACCGGGACAGGGGGGCGAGCAGTACTTC	CASSKPGQGGEQYF
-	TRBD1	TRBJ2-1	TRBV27	TGTGCCAGCGGGGACAGGCGAACTTGGGTGGGCAATGAGCAGTTCTTC	CASGDRRTWVGNEQFF
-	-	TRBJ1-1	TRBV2	TGTGCCAGCAGTGACGGGGCCGGAGGGACTGAAGCTTTCTTT	CASSDGAGGTEAFF
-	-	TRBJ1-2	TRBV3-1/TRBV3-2	TGTGCCAGCAGCCCACGAGGACAGCTAAACTATGGCTACACCTTC	CASSPRGQLNYGYTF
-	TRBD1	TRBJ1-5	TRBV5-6	TGTGCCAGCAGGATACAGGGGGCGGATCAGCCCCAGCATTTT	CASRIQGADQPQHF